This passage covers 19 T cell receptor beta chains from one sample sequenced in a study of long-term antiretroviral therapy in people with HIV. Survey level was the resolution at which the v3.0 immunoSEQ assay ran. Profiling relied on immunoSEQ multiplex PCR, and the TCRdb table lists in-frame clones only, not all of them. Among some 14,000 clones, 76% were seen once, and the ten largest hold around a quarter. The sample here was unsorted PBMCs, taken 3.1 years after starting antiretroviral therapy. The receptors come from a middle-aged man with HIV.

For the CDR3, the DNA is TGTGCCAGCAGCCAAGAGCAGACAGTCTCTGGAAACACCATATATTTT. Amino acid sequence: CASSQEQTVSGNTIYF. The chain is built from TRBV4-2 and TRBJ1-3; a weak D match, TRBD1 (5 bases). CDR1 and CDR2 from the germline V gene are LGHNA and YNFKEQ. The CDR3 contains 16 residues. The V end lost 0 bases, the J end lost 0 bases, and 9 bases lay between the germline ends.

V is TRBV7-9 and J is TRBJ2-1, with a possible D match to TRBD2 (5 bases). V lost 4 bases, J lost 10 bases, and 11 bases lay in between. Germline assignment: CDR1 SEHNR and CDR2 FQNEAQ (reference sequence). The CDR3 consists of 12 residues. CDR3 DNA: TGTGCCAGCAGCTGGACTCTGGGGGAGCAGTTCTTC. It encodes CASSWTLGEQFF.

The rearrangement uses TRBV7-9 and TRBJ1-2; D may be TRBD1 (6 bases). The CDR3 totals 13 residues. The V and J ends lost 5 bases and 1 base respectively, with 8 bases between them. CDR1 and CDR2 from the germline V gene are SEHNR and FQNEAQ (reference sequence). CDR3 DNA: TGTGCCAGCAGCCAGGACAGTAACTATGGCTACACCTTC. This codes for CASSQDSNYGYTF.

This clone was counted a single time. The chain employs TRBV6-1 and TRBJ2-1; D ambiguous. This CDR3 has 14 amino acids. The germline V gene has CDR1 MNHNS and CDR2 SASEGT. V was pared by 2 bases and J by 1 base, with 6 bases between. The CDR3 is CASSERSSYNEQFF. The DNA of the CDR3 is TGTGCCAGCAGTGAACGGTCATCCTACAATGAGCAGTTCTTC.

This chain connects TRBV19 to TRBJ1-1, with 8 bases identical to TRBD1. This CDR3 region has 15 residues. V lost 5 bases, J lost 1 base, and 6 bases stayed unmatched. The germline gives CDR1 LNHDA, CDR2 SQIVND (reference sequence). DNA for the CDR3: TGTGCCAGTAGTGCCCTGACAGGGGCGAACACTGAAGCTTTCTTT. Its protein is CASSALTGANTEAFF.

The chain links TRBV14 to TRBJ1-1; D gene ambiguous. Trimming pared 0 bases from V and 4 bases from J, leaving 12 bases between. The germline CDR1 and CDR2 sequences are SGHDN and FVKESK. The CDR3 has 15 residues. This chain's CDR3 is CASSQDRTSGTEAFF. In DNA form, the CDR3 reads TGTGCCAGCAGCCAAGATCGGACGTCAGGCACTGAAGCTTTCTTT.

This chain links TRBV18 with TRBJ2-1; 11 nucleotides align to TRBD2. The CDR3 runs to 14 residues. Germline trimming cut 4 bases from V and 7 bases from J; bases unmatched to any gene: 3. CDR1 and CDR2 from the germline V gene are KGHSH and LQKENI. The CDR3 nucleotides are TGTGCCAGCTCACGACTAGCGGGGAAGAATGAGCAGTTCTTC. Its protein is CASSRLAGKNEQFF.

This clone came up once. The chain links TRBV18 to TRBJ2-7, with no clear D. The V end was cut by 0 bases, the J end by 2 bases, with 11 bases between. Germline loops: CDR1 KGHSH, CDR2 LQKENI. The CDR3 spans 15 residues. As DNA, the CDR3 is TGTGCCAGCTCACCACCTGGGCTACGGGCCTACGAGCAGTACTTC. This encodes CASSPPGLRAYEQYF.

V gene TRBV9 combines with J gene TRBJ1-5; D call uncertain. The CDR3 totals 12 residues. Trimming left V 3 bases short and J 11 bases short, with 12 bases between. Germline CDR1 SGDLS, CDR2 YYNGEE. As DNA, the CDR3 is TGTGCCAGCAGCGGTGAGTCCGGGGCCCAGCATTTT. The encoded protein is CASSGESGAQHF. Drawing the rest from reference TRBV9 and TRBJ1-5, the complete variable domain is DSGVTQTPKHLITATGQRVTLRCSPRSGDLSVYWYQQSLDQGLQFLIQYYNGEERAKGNILERFSAQQFPDLHSELNLSSLELGDSALYFCASSGESGAQHFGDGTRLSIL.

This sequence joins TRBV5-1 and TRBJ1-6, with 8 nucleotides matching TRBD1. Germline trimming cut 4 bases from V and 10 bases from J; bases unmatched to any gene: 7. Looked up from germline, CDR1 is SGHRS and CDR2 is YFSETQ. CDR3 size: 14 residues. The CDR3 protein is CASSPGQDSSPLHF. Written as DNA, the CDR3 is TGCGCCAGCAGCCCGGGACAGGATTCCTCACCCCTCCACTTT.

The chain recombines TRBV29-1 with TRBJ1-4; no definite D call. V lost 4 bases and J 8 bases, leaving 8 bases between the germline ends. Germline V gives CDR1 SQVTM, CDR2 ANQGSEA. The CDR3 has 11 residues. The CDR3: CSVVVGEKLFF. As DNA, the CDR3 is TGCAGCGTTGTGGTGGGAGAAAAACTGTTTTTT.

This rearrangement joins TRBV19 to TRBJ2-7; 11 bases are a match to TRBD2. Germline assignment: CDR1 LNHDA and CDR2 SQIVND (reference sequence). V dropped 1 base and J dropped 0; count of bases not matched to a gene: 5. The CDR3 contains 17 residues. CDR3 bases: TGTGCCAGTAGTATAGGTACTAGCGGGGGCTACTCCTACGAGCAGTACTTC. Its translation is CASSIGTSGGYSYEQYF.

The rearrangement joins TRBV9 to TRBJ1-4; D unclear. The V end was cut by 3 bases, the J end by 13 bases, with 13 bases between. Looked up from germline, CDR1 is SGDLS and CDR2 is YYNGEE. The CDR3 contains 12 residues. DNA of the CDR3: TGTGCCAGCAGCGCCGACGCCCCCCCACTGTTTTTT. Its translation is CASSADAPPLFF.

The rearrangement links TRBV27 to TRBJ2-3, with TRBD2 identical over 11 bases. The CDR3 runs 16 residues. Germline V gene lookup returns CDR1 MNHEY and CDR2 SMNVEV (reference sequence). The J segment lost 0 bases and the V segment lost 5 bases, leaving 4 bases of the junction unmatched. For the CDR3, the DNA is TGTGCCAGCAGTATTCTAGCGGGGGGCAGCACAGATACGCAGTATTTT. Residues: CASSILAGGSTDTQYF.

The chain employs TRBV4-1 and TRBJ2-3, with D hard to call. Germline CDR1 is MGHRA and CDR2 is YSYEKL. The CDR3 runs to 15 residues. Trimming removed 3 bases at V and 2 bases at J, with 12 bases between. This chain's CDR3 is CASSHTLVYTDTQYF. The CDR3 DNA follows: TGCGCCAGCAGCCATACTCTAGTGTACACAGATACGCAGTATTTT.

The chain carries TRBV19 and TRBJ2-7, with TRBD1 matching over 8 bases. Germline CDR1 LNHDA, CDR2 SQIVND (reference sequence). V lost 3 bases to trimming and J lost 3 bases; unmatched junction nucleotides: 4. CDR3 length: 14 amino acids. The CDR3 nucleotides read TGTGCCAGTAGTATGCTTGGACAGGGCTACGAGCAGTACTTC. Its protein product is CASSMLGQGYEQYF.

This clone is a singleton in its sample. V gene TRBV10-3 combines with J gene TRBJ1-6, with TRBD1 as a possible D gene (6 bases). The V and J ends lost 3 bases and 7 bases respectively, with 16 bases between them. Germline CDR1 and CDR2: ENHRY and SYGVKD. The CDR3 spans 16 residues. CDR3 sequence (DNA): TGTGCCATCAGTGACAACAGGGAGGGGAGGAATTCACCCCTCCACTTT. It specifies CAISDNREGRNSPLHF.

This chain connects TRBV10-2 to TRBJ2-4; D uncertain. Germline V gene sequence: CDR1 WSHSY, CDR2 SAAADI. V was pared by 10 bases and J by 3 bases, with 10 bases between. The CDR3 is 12 amino acids. The CDR3 nucleotides read TGCGCCACCTCGTTAAACAAAAACATTCAGTACTTC. Its translation: CATSLNKNIQYF.

This sequence joins TRBV6-1 and TRBJ1-5; D gene unclear. CDR1 is MNHNS and CDR2 is SASEGT in the germline V gene. The CDR3 loop spans 11 amino acids. Trimming stripped 3 bases from V and 7 bases from J, with 4 bases between. CDR3 residues: CASSDDQPQHF. The CDR3 DNA follows: TGTGCCAGCAGTGATGACCAGCCCCAGCATTTT.